Sequencing of this TCR beta chain was carried out in a study of cytomegalovirus exposure and HLA in healthy donors. Sequenced by immunoSEQ multiplex PCR; TCRdb stores in-frame clones only, minus some. The sample shows under 200,000 clones, about nine tenths of them seen only once. The sample holds one count of this clone. Its antigen is still unknown. Whole-study results and caveats: The authors listed 150 or so TCR beta chains as cytomegalovirus-associated. Specificity of a few CMV-associated chains for CMV antigens was verified in vitro. According to reports, the classifier identified cytomegalovirus status with high specificity and sensitivity.

The TCR sequence derives from a man aged 18 to 30 in good health and CMV-seropositive. Sequenced sample: PBMCs.

The CDR3 loop is CAWSSQGAAATNEKLFF. The CDR3 DNA sequence: TGTGCCTGGAGTTCACAGGGGGCGGCAGCAACTAATGAAAAACTGTTTTTT. V is TRBV30 and J is TRBJ1-4; the match to TRBD1 covers 9 bases. J gave up 0 bases and V 2 bases, and 7 bases lay outside the gene matches. This CDR3 region has 17 residues. Germline V CDR1 and CDR2: GTSNPN, SVGIG (reference sequence).